Below, 10 T cell receptor beta chains from the same sample are listed, as sequenced in a study of OX40 agonist ivuxolimab in advanced cancers. TCRdb's copy holds only in-frame clones and misses some; the assay was immunoSEQ multiplex PCR. The sample carries 40,000 or so clones, around 82% recorded once. Sequenced here: CD4+ or CD8+ T cells sorted from blood, sampled in a trial of the OX40 agonist ivuxolimab. The receptors here all came from an adult with an advanced solid tumor such as melanoma, head and neck, liver or kidney cancer.

The chain uses TRBV5-8 and TRBJ1-1, with 7 bases fitting TRBD1. The V gene end was trimmed by 5 bases and the J gene end by 2 bases; junction bases not matched to a gene: 9. This CDR3 region has 15 residues. CDR1 is SGHTS and CDR2 is YDEGEE in the germline V gene. The CDR3 is CASSSTGRGNTEAFF. The CDR3 DNA reads TGTGCCAGCAGTTCGACAGGGAGAGGCAACACTGAAGCTTTCTTT.

CDR3 nucleotide sequence: TGTGCCAGCAACGGAACGGGGGGAGGCGCTAGCAATCAGCCCCAGCATTTT. Encoded protein: CASNGTGGGASNQPQHF. The V call is TRBV11-3, the J call TRBJ1-5; D may be TRBD1 (5 bases). This CDR3 comprises 17 residues. Germline assignment: CDR1 SGHNT and CDR2 YENEEA. V was trimmed by 7 bases and J by 0 bases, leaving 19 bases between them. The complete variable domain, with remaining parts taken from reference TRBV11-3 and TRBJ1-5, reads EAGVVQSPRYKIIEKKQPVAFWCNPISGHNTLYWYLQNLGQGPELLIRYENEEAVDDSQLPKDRFSAERLKGVDSTLKIQPAELGDSAVYLCASNGTGGGASNQPQHFGDGTRLSIL.

The chain uses TRBV29-1 and TRBJ1-1; TRBD1 matches 7 bases. The CDR3 consists of 12 residues. Germline CDR1 is SQVTM and CDR2 is ANQGSEA. The trim removed 6 bases at V and 1 base at J, leaving 2 bases unmatched. The CDR3 loop is CSVGTANTEAFF. The CDR3 coding sequence is TGCAGCGTAGGGACAGCGAACACTGAAGCTTTCTTT.

The CDR3 is CASSRQGWGTEAFF. The CDR3 nucleotides are TGTGCCAGCAGCCGACAGGGTTGGGGCACTGAAGCTTTCTTT. The chain joins TRBV6-1 to TRBJ1-1; 7 bases match TRBD1. The ends lost 6 bases at V and 4 bases at J; junction bases unmatched: 8. This CDR3 is built from 14 residues. The V gene's germline CDR1 is MNHNS and CDR2 SASEGT.

J is TRBJ1-1 and V is TRBV7-6; perhaps TRBD1 as D (6 bases). CDR1 and CDR2 (germline): SGHVS, FNYEAQ. V was pared by 5 bases and J by 5 bases, with 18 bases between. The CDR3 runs to 15 residues. CDR3 in amino acids: CASSLEGDRTTEAFF. The CDR3 DNA reads as TGTGCCAGCAGCCTCGAGGGGGATCGAACTACTGAAGCTTTCTTT.

This clone was observed a single time. J is TRBJ1-2 and V is TRBV6-1; maybe TRBD1 (5 bases). Germline V gene lookup returns CDR1 MNHNS and CDR2 SASEGT. V lost 3 bases to trimming and J lost 4 bases, with 12 bases between them. The CDR3 is 14 amino acids. CDR3 in amino acids: CASSESAGGYGYTF. The CDR3 DNA reads TGTGCCAGCAGTGAGTCCGCGGGGGGCTATGGCTACACCTTC.

The V call is TRBV19, the J call TRBJ1-1; no clear D gene. V was cut by 4 bases and J by 1 base, with 13 bases left in between. This CDR3 has 15 amino acids. Per germline, CDR1 LNHDA and CDR2 SQIVND (reference sequence). The CDR3 DNA sequence: TGTGCCAGTAGTACCGGACGTCGGAGGAACACTGAAGCTTTCTTT. This translates into CASSTGRRRNTEAFF.

CDR3 bases: TGTGCCAGCAGCTCCGGGGGTTTCTCCTACGAGCAGTACTTC. It specifies CASSSGGFSYEQYF. The V call is TRBV7-2, the J call TRBJ2-7, with D possibly being TRBD2 (6 bases). V was clipped by 4 bases and J by 0 bases, with 10 bases between them. Germline V gene data show CDR1 as SGHTA and CDR2 as FQGNSA. The CDR3 is made up of 14 amino acids.

This chain uses TRBV5-1 with TRBJ2-3; D uncertain. CDR1 is SGHRS and CDR2 is YFSETQ in the germline V gene. With 3 bases removed from V and 10 bases from J, the gap between germline ends came to 15 bases. This CDR3 is built from 13 residues. CDR3 amino acids: CASSSLVGSPQYF. In nucleotides, the CDR3 is TGCGCCAGCAGCTCCCTCGTTGGGTCCCCGCAGTATTTT.

V usage is TRBV4-2 and J usage is TRBJ2-5; 9 positions match TRBD2. CDR1 is LGHNA and CDR2 is YNFKEQ in the germline V gene. CDR3 length: 14 amino acids. V lost 6 bases and J lost 5; bases outside the gene matches: 7. CDR3 DNA sequence: TGTGCCAGCAGTAAAAGGGCGGGAGGGGAGACCCAGTACTTC. Its translation is CASSKRAGGETQYF.